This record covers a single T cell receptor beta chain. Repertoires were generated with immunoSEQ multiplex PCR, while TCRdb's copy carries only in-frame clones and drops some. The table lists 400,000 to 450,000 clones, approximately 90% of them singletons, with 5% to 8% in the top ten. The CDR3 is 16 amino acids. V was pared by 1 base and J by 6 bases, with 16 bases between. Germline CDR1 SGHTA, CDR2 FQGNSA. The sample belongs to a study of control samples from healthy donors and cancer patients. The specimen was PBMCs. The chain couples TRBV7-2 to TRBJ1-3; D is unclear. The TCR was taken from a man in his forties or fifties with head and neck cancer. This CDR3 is CASSLVLPGTANTIYF. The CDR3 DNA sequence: TGTGCCAGCAGCTTAGTACTCCCTGGAACGGCAAACACCATATATTTT.